These 29 T cell receptor beta chains were sequenced from one sample in a study of blood T cell repertoires in COVID-19. TCRdb's table, derived via immunoSEQ multiplex PCR, lists solely in-frame clones and lacks some. The sample consists of fewer than 250,000 clones, about 83% of them appearing once. The sequenced sample was peripheral blood. These receptors originate from a woman in her forties with active or convalescent COVID-19.

This chain joins TRBV2 and TRBJ2-3; weak D call: TRBD1 (7 bases). From germline, CDR1 is SNHLY and CDR2 FYNNEI. The CDR3 contains 13 residues. Trimming removed 11 bases at V and 0 bases at J, with 12 bases between. The DNA for the CDR3 is TGTGCCGGGAGGACAGGCAGCACAGATACGCAGTATTTT. It codes for CAGRTGSTDTQYF.

This chain connects TRBV6-1 to TRBJ1-2; 9 bases are shared with TRBD1. The CDR3 is 15 residues long. Germline CDR1 MNHNS, CDR2 SASEGT. V shed 1 base and J 2 bases; nucleotides not matched to a gene: 2. The CDR3 sequence is CASSEGTGDNYGYTF. CDR3 sequence (DNA): TGTGCCAGCAGTGAAGGGACAGGGGACAACTATGGCTACACCTTC.

This rearrangement joins TRBV10-1 to TRBJ2-4; weak D call: TRBD2 (6 bases). Germline CDR1 WNHNN, CDR2 SYGVQD (reference sequence). This CDR3 spans 14 amino acids. V was trimmed by 8 bases and J by 0 bases, leaving 11 bases between them. Here the CDR3 reads CASRGLLAKNIQYF. As DNA, the CDR3 is TGCGCCAGCCGGGGACTTCTAGCCAAAAACATTCAGTACTTC.

The count of this clone is one. J is TRBJ2-3 and V is TRBV4-3; possible D gene TRBD1, 5 bases. V was pared by 0 bases and J by 3 bases, with 7 bases between. The germline V gene encodes CDR1 LGHNA and CDR2 YSLEER. This CDR3 region has 14 residues. This CDR3 is CASSQDRGTDTQYF. CDR3 bases: TGCGCCAGCAGCCAAGATAGGGGTACAGATACGCAGTATTTT.

The CDR3 reads CASSSGLAGVYEQYF. The CDR3 region has the DNA TGCGCCAGCAGCTCGGGACTAGCGGGAGTCTACGAGCAGTACTTC. This chain connects TRBV5-1 to TRBJ2-7, with 14 positions matching TRBD2. V was pared by 3 bases and J by 3 bases, with 2 bases of the junction left unmatched. Germline loops: CDR1 SGHRS, CDR2 YFSETQ. The CDR3 sequence is 15 residues long.

The chain employs TRBV6-1 and TRBJ1-1; 11 nucleotides match TRBD1. CDR3 length: 15 amino acids. Germline loops: CDR1 MNHNS, CDR2 SASEGT. With 3 bases clipped from V and 6 bases from J, the junction kept 6 bases outside the gene matches. The CDR3 sequence: CASSDPGTGGSEAFF. In DNA form, the CDR3 reads TGTGCCAGCAGTGACCCTGGGACAGGGGGATCTGAAGCTTTCTTT.

The chain recombines TRBV7-2 with TRBJ2-7; TRBD2 aligns across 9 bases. Looked up from germline, CDR1 is SGHTA and CDR2 is FQGNSA. V shed 6 bases, J shed 0 bases, and the junction held 9 bases outside the gene matches. The CDR3 is 16 residues long. This chain's CDR3 is CASSILSGRISYEQYF. The CDR3 nucleotides are TGTGCCAGCAGTATACTGAGCGGGAGGATCTCCTACGAGCAGTACTTC.

This chain uses TRBV11-3 with TRBJ2-3; 7 bases map to TRBD2. The CDR3 consists of 17 residues. Germline V gene lookup returns CDR1 SGHNT and CDR2 YENEEA. The J segment lost 0 bases and the V segment lost 6 bases, leaving 12 bases of the junction unmatched. The CDR3 is CASRPDTSELSTDTQYF. The DNA for the CDR3 is TGTGCCAGCAGGCCTGACACTAGCGAACTTAGCACAGATACGCAGTATTTT.

This clone was picked up a small number of times. The chain links TRBV9 to TRBJ2-1; 8 nucleotides match TRBD2. Germline loops: CDR1 SGDLS, CDR2 YYNGEE. This CDR3 is 17 amino acids long. The V and J ends lost 0 bases and 4 bases, in that order; junction bases with no gene match: 9. CDR3 in amino acids: CASSVGVGSGGYNEQFF. CDR3 nucleotide sequence: TGTGCCAGCAGCGTAGGGGTTGGAAGCGGGGGTTACAATGAGCAGTTCTTC.

The chain combines TRBV6-2 or TRBV6-3 with TRBJ1-4; no firm D call. The CDR3 extends over 11 amino acids. Germline loops: CDR1 MNHEY, CDR2 SVGEGT. V lost 5 bases and J lost 14, with 12 bases in between. The CDR3 bases are TGTGCCAGCAGTCGGACTACTGAGCTGTTTTTT. Translating it yields CASSRTTELFF.

The rearrangement uses TRBV5-4 and TRBJ2-7; 11 nucleotides agree with TRBD2. In germline, CDR1 is SGHNT, CDR2 YYREEE (reference sequence). Trimming took 4 bases from V and 3 from J; bases not matched to a gene: 6. The CDR3 totals 15 residues. CDR3 sequence (DNA): TGTGCCAGCAGCCATAGCGGGAGGGCCAGCTACGAGCAGTACTTC. Translation gives CASSHSGRASYEQYF.

This chain uses TRBV9 with TRBJ2-7; TRBD2 is a possible D gene (5 bases). The CDR3 runs 14 residues. Germline V gene lookup returns CDR1 SGDLS and CDR2 YYNGEE. The V gene lost 1 base and the J gene lost 2 bases, with 10 bases spanning the gap. This CDR3 reads CASSVNPGTYEQYF. The CDR3 DNA sequence: TGTGCCAGCAGCGTAAATCCGGGGACCTACGAGCAGTACTTC.

This clone was recorded once. The genes are TRBV7-9 and TRBJ1-2, with TRBD1 matching 7 bases. The CDR3 is 14 residues long. Trimming removed 5 bases from V and 8 bases from J; junction bases left unmatched: 11. Per germline, CDR1 SEHNR and CDR2 FQNEAQ (reference sequence). Written as DNA, the CDR3 is TGTGCCAGCAGCACGACAGGGCCTGGGCGAGGCTACACCTTC. Protein: CASSTTGPGRGYTF.

The rearrangement uses TRBV13 and TRBJ1-3, with a possible D match to TRBD1 (6 bases). Trimming took off 2 bases at V and 0 bases at J, with 11 bases between the two ends. Germline assignment: CDR1 PRHDT and CDR2 FYEKMQ (reference sequence). The CDR3 spans 16 residues. The CDR3 nucleotides read TGTGCCAGCAGCTTACGGGACACGAGCTCTGGAAACACCATATATTTT. This gives the protein CASSLRDTSSGNTIYF.

This chain joins TRBV5-1 and TRBJ2-1; 7 bases fit TRBD2. Unmatched junction bases numbered 8, after V lost 5 bases and J lost 9 bases. CDR1 is SGHRS, CDR2 YFSETQ, per germline. The CDR3 is made up of 13 amino acids. The CDR3 is CASSFGQRGEQFF. The DNA for the CDR3 is TGCGCCAGCAGTTTCGGCCAGCGGGGTGAGCAGTTCTTC. The whole variable domain, filled in from reference TRBV5-1 and TRBJ2-1, reads KAGVTQTPRYLIKTRGQQVTLSCSPISGHRSVSWYQQTPGQGLQFLFEYFSETQRNKGNFPGRFSGRQFSNSRSEMNVSTLELGDSALYLCASSFGQRGEQFFGPGTRLTVL.

This chain uses TRBV19 with TRBJ1-1; D is unclear. The germline V gene encodes CDR1 LNHDA and CDR2 SQIVND (reference sequence). Trimming stripped 5 bases from V and 0 bases from J, with 13 bases between. This CDR3 has 15 residues. The CDR3 bases are TGTGCCAGTAGTCACCTAACGAGCCTGAACACTGAAGCTTTCTTT. Its translation: CASSHLTSLNTEAFF. Combining the CDR3 with reference TRBV19 and TRBJ1-1 gives the whole variable domain DGGITQSPKYLFRKEGQNVTLSCEQNLNHDAMYWYRQDPGQGLRLIYYSQIVNDFQKGDIAEGYSVSREKKESFPLTVTSAQKNPTAFYLCASSHLTSLNTEAFFGQGTRLTVV.

The CDR3 sequence: CAIWTGKYGNTIYF. The DNA of the CDR3 is TGTGCCATCTGGACAGGGAAGTACGGAAACACCATATATTTT. This chain connects TRBV19 to TRBJ1-3; 8 bases match TRBD1. CDR3 length: 14 amino acids. Germline values: CDR1 LNHDA, CDR2 SQIVND (reference sequence). J gave up 4 bases and V 10 bases, and 9 bases lay outside the gene matches.

The rearrangement joins TRBV7-2 to TRBJ2-1; 7 nucleotides align to TRBD1. V lost 0 bases to trimming and J lost 4 bases; unmatched junction nucleotides: 6. The CDR3 is 16 residues long. Germline V gene data show CDR1 as SGHTA and CDR2 as FQGNSA. The CDR3 DNA is TGTGCCAGCAGCTTAGCAAGGGGACAGAATTACAATGAGCAGTTCTTC. Protein: CASSLARGQNYNEQFF. The full variable domain, completed using reference TRBV7-2 and TRBJ2-1, is GAGVSQSPSNKVTEKGKDVELRCDPISGHTALYWYRQSLGQGLEFLIYFQGNSAPDKSGLPSDRFSAERTGGSVSTLTIQRTQQEDSAVYLCASSLARGQNYNEQFFGPGTRLTVL.

V is TRBV28 and J is TRBJ2-1, with TRBD2 matching over 8 bases. In germline, CDR1 is MDHEN, CDR2 SYDVKM. Trimming cost V 6 bases and J 6 bases; bases outside gene matches: 19. The CDR3 length is 18 residues. The CDR3 is CASSIGGLDLTLFNEQFF. Written as DNA, the CDR3 is TGTGCCAGCAGCATTGGGGGACTAGACCTCACCTTGTTCAATGAGCAGTTCTTC. Filled out from reference TRBV28 and TRBJ2-1, the complete variable domain reads DVKVTQSSRYLVKRTGEKVFLECVQDMDHENMFWYRQDPGLGLRLIYFSYDVKMKEKGDIPEGYSVSREKKERFSLILESASTNQTSMYLCASSIGGLDLTLFNEQFFGPGTRLTVL.

This CDR3 reads CAWNPKGGTREAFF. The CDR3 DNA reads TGTGCCTGGAACCCAAAAGGGGGCACCAGGGAAGCTTTCTTT. V is TRBV30 and J is TRBJ1-1; 7 positions agree with TRBD1. With V trimmed by 4 bases and J by 8 bases, 13 bases remained unmatched. The CDR3 loop spans 14 amino acids. Looked up from germline, CDR1 is GTSNPN and CDR2 is SVGIG (reference sequence).

This clone has only one observation. The chain carries TRBV5-4 and TRBJ1-1; 8 bases line up with TRBD1. Germline loops: CDR1 SGHNT, CDR2 YYREEE (reference sequence). The CDR3 runs 15 residues. Trimming took 4 bases from V and 4 from J; bases not matched to a gene: 9. The DNA of the CDR3 is TGTGCCAGCAGCATACCGACAGGGGAAGTCACTGAAGCTTTCTTT. This encodes CASSIPTGEVTEAFF. Variable domain in full (rest from reference TRBV5-4 and TRBJ1-1): ETGVTQSPTHLIKTRGQQVTLRCSSQSGHNTVSWYQQALGQGPQFIFQYYREEENGRGNFPPRFSGLQFPNYSSELNVNALELDDSALYLCASSIPTGEVTEAFFGQGTRLTVV.

The chain has TRBV6-2 or TRBV6-3 and TRBJ2-1; perhaps TRBD2 as D (6 bases). CDR1 is MNHEY and CDR2 is SVGEGT in the germline V gene. Trimming pared 5 bases from V and 6 bases from J, leaving 17 bases between. The CDR3 consists of 15 residues. CDR3 DNA: TGTGCCAGCAGTCAACGGGGGAGAGGGTTCAATGAGCAGTTCTTC. Translated: CASSQRGRGFNEQFF.

This rearrangement joins TRBV28 to TRBJ1-6; the D is unclear. CDR3 length: 12 residues. Trimming stripped 3 bases from V and 7 bases from J, with 4 bases between. In germline, CDR1 is MDHEN, CDR2 SYDVKM. The CDR3 is CASSLTNSPLHF. In DNA form, the CDR3 reads TGTGCCAGCAGTTTGACAAATTCACCCCTCCACTTT.

V usage is TRBV7-2 and J usage is TRBJ2-7, with 8 bases aligning to TRBD1. J was trimmed by 5 bases and V by 5 bases; bases with no gene match: 8. The germline V gene encodes CDR1 SGHTA and CDR2 FQGNSA. CDR3 length: 14 residues. The CDR3 nucleotides are TGTGCCAGCAGCCCGCAGGGGGCGCGGAACGAGCAGTACTTC. Amino acids: CASSPQGARNEQYF.

The CDR3 nucleotides are TGTGCCACCACGGGAAAGGCGGGACCCGCAACCAAAAACATTCAGTACTTC. Protein product: CATTGKAGPATKNIQYF. V is TRBV19 and J is TRBJ2-4; possibly TRBD2 for D (6 bases). The CDR3 runs to 17 residues. Germline values: CDR1 LNHDA, CDR2 SQIVND (reference sequence). V lost 10 bases, J lost 2 bases, and 24 bases lay in between.

The rearrangement joins TRBV6-1 to TRBJ1-4; D gene uncertain. The V end was cut by 3 bases, the J end by 5 bases, with 7 bases between. CDR1 and CDR2 (germline): MNHNS, SASEGT. The CDR3 has 13 residues. The CDR3 is CASSEEGNEKLFF. DNA of the CDR3: TGTGCCAGCAGTGAGGAGGGAAATGAAAAACTGTTTTTT.

Notes on this clone: Relative to the germline gene, one junction end is altered; a read error may explain this. Other DNA sequences in this sample translate to the same CDR3. This chain uses TRBV7-9 with TRBJ1-2, with D unclear. From germline, CDR1 is SEHNR and CDR2 FQNEAQ (reference sequence). This CDR3 spans 11 amino acids. The CDR3 here is CASSSDYGYTF. The CDR3 nucleotides are TGTGCCAGTAGCTCCGACTATGGCTACACCTTC. Full variable domain (rest looked up from reference TRBV7-9 and TRBJ1-2): DTGVSQNPRHKITKRGQNVTFRCDPISEHNRLYWYRQTLGQGPEFLTYFQNEAQLEKSRLLSDRFSAERPKGSFSTLEIQRTEQGDSAMYLCASSSDYGYTFGSGTRLTVV.

The chain is built from TRBV28 and TRBJ2-7, with D possibly matching TRBD1 (6 bases). The CDR3 contains 14 residues. V gave up 3 bases and J gave up 3 bases, with 12 bases separating them. Germline V gives CDR1 MDHEN, CDR2 SYDVKM. CDR3 coding DNA: TGTGCCAGCAGTTTTACAGGGTCCCTCTACGAGCAGTACTTC. Translated: CASSFTGSLYEQYF.

This chain uses TRBV5-6 with TRBJ1-5; possibly TRBD1 for D (6 bases). V lost 2 bases, J lost 6 bases, and 15 bases lay in between. This CDR3 region has 15 residues. Germline lookup yields CDR1 SGHDT and CDR2 YYEEEE. CDR3 loop: CASSFWGLLTQPQHF. CDR3 DNA: TGTGCCAGCAGCTTTTGGGGGCTTTTGACTCAGCCCCAGCATTTT.